These 23 T cell receptor beta chains originate from one sample sequenced in a study of Graves' ophthalmopathy and Graves' hyperthyroidism. Investigators amplified TCR beta CDR3 regions from RNA transcripts. RT-PCR in the first round used HTBI primers; a second-round multiplex PCR followed. TCRdb recomputed calls from the multiplex PCR reads with MiXCR, one row per CDR3 protein. This table has around 520,000 distinct CDR3 sequences, under 40% appearing once. Material: peripheral blood or thyroid tissue (not recorded which). The origin of the receptors is an adult man with Graves' hyperthyroidism.

J is TRBJ2-5 and V is TRBV7-2; 8 bases map to TRBD1. CDR3 length: 17 residues. The V and J ends lost 4 bases and 1 base, in that order; junction bases with no gene match: 11. CDR1 and CDR2 (germline): SGHTA, FQGNSA. CDR3 loop: CASSSGGFILSQETQYF. Written as DNA, the CDR3 is TGTGCCAGCAGCTCAGGGGGCTTTATTCTCTCCCAAGAGACCCAGTACTTC.

This clonotype was detected ten times or more. V usage is TRBV19 and J usage is TRBJ1-5; perhaps TRBD1 as D (6 bases). There are 14 residues in the CDR3. V lost 7 bases to trimming and J lost 1 base, with 11 bases between them. The germline CDR1 and CDR2 sequences are LNHDA and SQIVND (reference sequence). The CDR3 loop reads CASTWGGSNQPQHF. Written as DNA, the CDR3 is TGTGCCAGTACCTGGGGGGGCAGCAATCAGCCCCAGCATTTT. Full variable domain (outside the CDR3, taken from reference TRBV19 and TRBJ1-5): DGGITQSPKYLFRKEGQNVTLSCEQNLNHDAMYWYRQDPGQGLRLIYYSQIVNDFQKGDIAEGYSVSREKKESFPLTVTSAQKNPTAFYLCASTWGGSNQPQHFGDGTRLSIL.

This sequence joins TRBV2 and TRBJ2-3; D may match TRBD1 or TRBD2 (5 bases each). CDR3 length: 15 amino acids. The germline V gene has CDR1 SNHLY and CDR2 FYNNEI. V lost 8 bases to trimming and J lost 0 bases, with 15 bases between them. In DNA, the CDR3 is TGTGCCAGCGGGCCCCGGGACGGAAGCACAGATACGCAGTATTTT. Amino acids: CASGPRDGSTDTQYF.

This clonotype was observed at least ten times. The rearrangement joins TRBV20-1 to TRBJ2-7; 7 nucleotides match TRBD2. CDR1 is DFQATT, CDR2 SNEGSKA, per germline (reference sequence). CDR3 length equals 14 residues. The V and J ends lost 4 bases and 5 bases, in that order; junction bases with no gene match: 11. The CDR3 is CSANPPSGDNEQYF. CDR3 sequence (DNA): TGCAGTGCTAACCCCCCTAGCGGAGACAACGAGCAGTACTTC.

To note about this clonotype: Just one base apart from a much larger clone, this may be a read error. The rearrangement uses TRBV20-1 and TRBJ2-7; TRBD2 aligns across 8 bases. Germline values: CDR1 DFQATT, CDR2 SNEGSKA (reference sequence). There are 15 residues in the CDR3. The J segment lost 9 bases and the V segment lost 0 bases, leaving 13 bases of the junction unmatched. This CDR3 is CSARDLAGGAHGQYF. CDR3 nucleotide sequence: TGCAGTGCTAGAGATCTGGCCGGGGGGGCCCACGGGCAGTACTTC.

On this clonotype: Since a much larger clone is just one base distant, this may be a read error. No conserved phenylalanine or tryptophan is present at the end of the CDR3, so a read error is the likely explanation. The gene calls are TRBV20-1 and TRBJ1-5; maybe TRBD1 (6 bases). Between the trimmed V and J ends, which lost 0 bases and 5 bases, there was a span of 26 bases. The CDR3 covers 19 residues. Germline V gene lookup returns CDR1 DFQATT and CDR2 SNEGSKA (reference sequence). This chain's CDR3 is CSARETFRARGGAYQPQHL. The CDR3 nucleotides are TGCAGTGCTAGAGAAACCTTTCGGGCAAGGGGGGGAGCCTATCAGCCCCAGCATCTT.

This clonotype was found many times. The gene calls are TRBV6-5 and TRBJ1-2; D unclear. The CDR3 has 13 amino acids. Germline CDR1 reads MNHEY; CDR2 reads SVGAGI. Trimming took off 7 bases at V and 6 bases at J, with 15 bases between the two ends. CDR3 coding DNA: TGTGCCAGCATCGCAGACCAGACTAATGGCTACACCTTC. This gives the protein CASIADQTNGYTF.

The J gene is TRBJ1-1, the V gene TRBV19, with no clear D. V was cut by 7 bases and J by 0 bases, with 9 bases left in between. Per germline, CDR1 LNHDA and CDR2 SQIVND (reference sequence). This CDR3 spans 13 amino acids. CDR3 sequence: CASKYRVNTEAFF. The CDR3 bases are TGTGCCAGTAAGTACAGAGTGAACACTGAAGCTTTCTTT.

This clonotype was seen ten or more times. The chain carries TRBV6-5 and TRBJ1-2; D unclear. Germline V gene data show CDR1 as MNHEY and CDR2 as SVGAGI. The CDR3 sequence is 16 residues long. V lost 3 bases and J 4 bases, leaving 18 bases between the germline ends. CDR3 in amino acids: CASSYSHSGSGYGYTF. In DNA form, the CDR3 reads TGTGCCAGCAGTTATTCCCATTCAGGTTCGGGCTATGGCTACACCTTC.

The chain has TRBV7-2 and TRBJ2-2; D ambiguous. Germline CDR1 and CDR2: SGHTA and FQGNSA. Trimming stripped 2 bases from V and 0 bases from J, with 16 bases between. The CDR3 is made up of 18 amino acids. CDR3 sequence (DNA): TGTGCCAGCAGCTTAAAAGGAGTGCGGAATACGAACACCGGGGAGCTGTTTTTT. Translating gives CASSLKGVRNTNTGELFF. Full variable domain (rest looked up from reference TRBV7-2 and TRBJ2-2): GAGVSQSPSNKVTEKGKDVELRCDPISGHTALYWYRQSLGQGLEFLIYFQGNSAPDKSGLPSDRFSAERTGGSVSTLTIQRTQQEDSAVYLCASSLKGVRNTNTGELFFGEGSRLTVL.

This chain connects TRBV10-3 to TRBJ2-5; D remains unclear. Germline V lookup: CDR1 ENHRY, CDR2 SYGVKD. This CDR3 comprises 13 residues. V was trimmed by 6 bases and J by 2 bases, leaving 10 bases between them. In DNA form, the CDR3 reads TGTGCCATCAGGGCCATGGAACAAGAGACCCAGTACTTC. Translated, it gives CAIRAMEQETQYF.

This clonotype has a count of ten or more. The J gene is TRBJ2-7, the V gene TRBV12-3 or TRBV12-4; 11 nucleotides line up with TRBD1. Trimming at V came to 9 bases and at J to 6 bases, leaving 10 bases not matched to a gene. The CDR3 runs to 14 residues. CDR3 sequence reads: CASCLGQGACEQYF. Here the CDR3 DNA reads TGTGCCAGTTGCCTTGGACAGGGGGCGTGCGAGCAGTACTTC.

The chain has TRBV29-1 and TRBJ1-1; TRBD1 matches 11 bases. Trimming took 8 bases from V and 0 from J; bases not matched to a gene: 14. The CDR3 loop spans 17 amino acids. CDR1 and CDR2 from the germline V gene are SQVTM and ANQGSEA. The CDR3 nucleotides read TGCAGCCTGATCTCCCGGGACAGGGGGTCTCTGAACACTGAAGCTTTCTTT. It specifies CSLISRDRGSLNTEAFF.

The chain is built from TRBV7-9 and TRBJ1-1; D gene uncertain. The CDR3 runs to 14 residues. Germline V lookup: CDR1 SEHNR, CDR2 FQNEAQ (reference sequence). V was trimmed by 5 bases and J by 5 bases, leaving 15 bases between them. The CDR3 DNA follows: TGTGCCAGCAGCCCCTTATCGGCAGTGACTGAAGCTTTCTTT. Its protein product is CASSPLSAVTEAFF.

This clonotype was found once. This chain uses TRBV20-1 with TRBJ2-5; 10 nucleotides match TRBD2. CDR3 length: 15 residues. V shed 3 bases, J shed 1 base, and the junction held 5 bases outside the gene matches. Germline V gene data show CDR1 as DFQATT and CDR2 as SNEGSKA (reference sequence). CDR3 in DNA: TGCAGTGCTAGGTTAGCGGGGGGCTCCCAAGAGACCCAGTACTTC. Translated: CSARLAGGSQETQYF.

In this sample, this clonotype turned up many times. V usage is TRBV3-1 and J usage is TRBJ1-6; 9 bases are a match to TRBD1. The CDR3 is made up of 15 amino acids. The germline V gene has CDR1 LGHDT and CDR2 YNNKEL (reference sequence). V shed 4 bases and J 9 bases; nucleotides not matched to a gene: 7. In nucleotides, the CDR3 is TGTGCCAGCAGCCCACTACAGGGGGCGGGTTCACCCCTCCACTTT. Residues: CASSPLQGAGSPLHF.

This clonotype was counted many times. The genes are TRBV3-1 and TRBJ1-6; no firm D call. V lost 0 bases and J lost 7, with 7 bases in between. Germline-derived CDR1 and CDR2 are LGHDT and YNNKEL (reference sequence). The CDR3 is made up of 14 amino acids. In nucleotides, the CDR3 is TGTGCCAGCAGCCAAGAGGGCCGGAATTCACCCCTCCACTTT. It specifies CASSQEGRNSPLHF.

This clonotype was counted ten times or more. The chain employs TRBV4-1 and TRBJ2-5, with 9 bases matching TRBD1. Germline CDR1 is MGHRA and CDR2 is YSYEKL. Trimming took 1 base from V and 5 from J; bases not matched to a gene: 8. This CDR3 spans 16 amino acids. CDR3 loop: CASSQAGTGFGETQYF. In DNA, the CDR3 is TGCGCCAGCAGCCAAGCCGGGACAGGGTTCGGTGAGACCCAGTACTTC.

There are a few counts of this clonotype. This may be a read error: a much more frequent sequence differs by one nucleotide. This chain connects TRBV20-1 to TRBJ1-5; 7 bases line up with TRBD1. The CDR3 spans 15 residues. Trimming at V came to 4 bases and at J to 6 bases, leaving 12 bases not matched to a gene. CDR1 is DFQATT, CDR2 SNEGSKA, per germline (reference sequence). The CDR3 protein is CSAIRNRGRGQPQHF. The CDR3 bases are TGCAGTGCTATTCGAAACAGGGGTAGGGGTCAGCCCCAGCATTTT.

This clonotype was found many times. The gene calls are TRBV5-1 and TRBJ1-2; 9 bases are shared with TRBD1. Germline V lookup: CDR1 SGHRS, CDR2 YFSETQ. The CDR3 is 16 amino acids. Trimming took 4 bases from V and 3 from J; bases not matched to a gene: 10. The CDR3 DNA sequence: TGCGCCAGCAGCCTCCACTACAGGGGGCGAGACTATGGCTACACCTTC. The encoded protein is CASSLHYRGRDYGYTF.

This clonotype has more than one count but fewer than ten. The chain employs TRBV6-8 and TRBJ1-2; D is possibly TRBD1 (5 bases). The ends were cut back, 0 bases at V and 4 bases at J, with 12 bases in the middle. The CDR3 contains 15 residues. Germline V gene data show CDR1 as MNHGY and CDR2 as SAAAGT. CDR3 amino acids: CASSYSGGDCYGYTF. Here the CDR3 DNA reads TGTGCCAGCAGTTACTCTGGAGGGGACTGCTATGGCTACACCTTC.

This clonotype was found many times. The gene calls are TRBV20-1 and TRBJ1-2, with no clear D. There are 14 residues in the CDR3. V lost 0 bases and J lost 5, with 13 bases in between. Germline assignment: CDR1 DFQATT and CDR2 SNEGSKA (reference sequence). CDR3 nucleotide sequence: TGCAGTGCTAGAGATAACGGACCACCTTATGGCTACACCTTC. It is translated as CSARDNGPPYGYTF.

This clonotype has just a few counts. The gene calls are TRBV7-3 and TRBJ2-2; possible D gene TRBD2, 5 bases. This CDR3 has 15 residues. CDR1 and CDR2 (germline): SGHTA, FQGTGA. V shed 2 bases and J shed 4 bases, with 11 bases lying between them. DNA of the CDR3: TGTGCCAGCAGCTTACCTAGCTTGGGCACCGGGGAGCTGTTTTTT. This sequence encodes CASSLPSLGTGELFF. The whole variable domain, remainder taken from reference TRBV7-3 and TRBJ2-2, is GAGVSQTPSNKVTEKGKYVELRCDPISGHTALYWYRQSLGQGPEFLIYFQGTGAADDSGLPNDRFFAVRPEGSVSTLKIQRTERGDSAVYLCASSLPSLGTGELFFGEGSRLTVL.